This entry is about one T cell receptor beta chain. The antigen remains unidentified. The protocol was immunoSEQ multiplex PCR, while the TCRdb copy is restricted to in-frame clones and leaves out a portion. Among roughly 120,000 clones listed, roughly 90% were seen once. The sample originates from a study of T cell responses to AZD1222 COVID-19 vaccine. Across the whole study: Second-dose recipients at about 4 or about 12 weeks were treated as one pooled group.

Study-level results: White British ancestry dominated among donors, who included more females, and clonal diversity was possibly underestimated. Per reports, nearly half of all spike-specific TCRs target regions that are unmutated in variants. Just a handful of people given AZD1222 tested seropositive at baseline.

CDR3 length: 18 residues. Germline V CDR1 and CDR2: LNHDA, SQIVND (reference sequence). V was clipped by 5 bases and J by 4 bases, with 25 bases between them. The chain joins TRBV19 to TRBJ2-3; tentative D call: TRBD2 (7 bases). Specimen: peripheral blood, collected on day 0 of AZD1222 vaccination. This clonotype was sampled from an adult in good health. CDR3 protein: CASSLLPGGVKRSDTQYF. The CDR3 DNA reads TGTGCCAGTAGTCTGCTTCCGGGGGGCGTAAAGAGGTCAGATACGCAGTATTTT.